The present entry profiles one TCR beta chain with its context. This sample was included in a study of blood T cell repertoires in COVID-19. Study background: Acute and convalescent COVID-19 samples came from the United States, Italy and Spain. Sources were T cells, B-cell-depleted T cells, or PBMCs; the material itself was cDNA or gDNA.

After removal of 4 bases from V and 7 bases from J, the junction contained 7 bases not matched to a gene. Germline V lookup: CDR1 KGHSH, CDR2 LQKENI. The CDR3 loop spans 15 amino acids. In the original workflow: Amplification of reference gene primers was used by the study to estimate nucleated cell counts. The repertoire was sequenced with immunoSEQ multiplex PCR; TCRdb's copy has only in-frame clones and lacks some. V and J calls and clone size follow that table, whereas D and trimming were derived from the DNA. Altogether tens of thousands of clones are present, just over 85% being singletons, with the ten largest covering about a fifth.

Sequenced: peripheral blood. The V and J genes are TRBV18 and TRBJ2-7; 13 bases agree with TRBD2. The sequence derives from an elderly woman in a cohort sampled during active or convalescent COVID-19. The chain's CDR3 is CASSRGLAGSLEQYF. CDR3 DNA sequence: TGTGCCAGCTCACGGGGACTAGCGGGATCATTGGAGCAGTACTTC.